This T cell receptor beta chain emerged from a study of patients and donors after allogeneic stem cell transplantation. The CDR3 has 16 amino acids. CDR1 and CDR2 from the germline V gene are MGHDK and SYGVNS. V lost 1 base to trimming and J lost 4 bases; unmatched junction nucleotides: 6. TCRdb itself ran the RT-PCR reads through MiXCR, one entry per CDR3 protein. The sample includes about a million distinct CDR3 sequences, about 20% seen only once; the top ten take approximately 5.9%. The rearrangement links TRBV25-1 to TRBJ2-3, with TRBD2 identical over 9 bases. The receptor was isolated from a human donor who was either an allogeneic HSCT recipient or a stem cell or donor lymphocyte infusion donor (not recorded which). It is not recorded whose cells these are; they may come from a transplant donor. The sequenced sample consisted of blood, either unsorted or a sorted T cell fraction (not recorded which). The CDR3 reads CASSEFASGVADTQYF. The CDR3 region has the DNA TGTGCCAGCAGTGAATTTGCTAGCGGGGTTGCAGATACGCAGTATTTT. The variable domain in full, with the rest retrieved from reference TRBV25-1 and TRBJ2-3, is EADIYQTPRYLVIGTGKKITLECSQTMGHDKMYWYQQDPGMELHLIHYSYGVNSTEKGDLSSESTVSRIRTEHFPLTLESARPSHTSQYLCASSEFASGVADTQYFGPGTRLTVL.